The rows below give T cell receptor beta chains drawn from one sample of a study of shared clonotypes between healthy human individuals. Repertoires were generated with immunoSEQ multiplex PCR, while TCRdb's copy carries only in-frame clones and drops some. The sample includes about 2.3 million clones, over 90% of them seen just once. The sample was naive CD4+ T cells from PBMCs. Every receptor here comes from a man younger than 35 in good health. Some clones in this sample may be carry-over from other donors' samples. Both conserved end residues are part of each CDR3. D genes are given only for firm matches. Where a row states a size, it is once, few, many or the class of an expanded clone; other rows omit it.

clone_size j_call v_call d_call cdr3_aa cdr3_nt
NA TRBJ2-3 TRBV18 NA CASLGMGSRGTDTQYF TGTGCCAGCCTCGGAATGGGGTCCCGCGGCACAGATACGCAGTATTTT
NA TRBJ2-2 TRBV7-9 NA CASSLATALLNTGELFF TGTGCCAGCAGCTTAGCGACAGCGCTCTTGAACACCGGGGAGCTGTTTTTT
once TRBJ2-3 TRBV5-6 NA CASSGGWGDTQYF TGTGCCAGCAGCGGGGGTTGGGGAGATACGCAGTATTTT
NA TRBJ2-3 TRBV18 NA CASSPPGSGRTDTQYF TGTGCCAGCTCACCACCTGGAAGCGGCCGCACAGATACGCAGTATTTT
few TRBJ1-1 TRBV30 TRBD1 CAWDVARLGRDRKAFF TGTGCCTGGGATGTCGCGAGGCTGGGCAGGGACAGGAAGGCTTTCTTT
NA TRBJ2-7 TRBV7-2 NA CASSLSSDSYEQYF TGTGCCAGCAGCTTAAGCAGCGACTCCTACGAGCAGTACTTC
NA TRBJ1-2 TRBV21-1 NA CASSKVQVSNYGYTF TGTGCCAGCAGCAAAGTGCAGGTTTCAAACTATGGCTACACCTTC
NA TRBJ1-2 TRBV6-1 NA CASSITGYGYTF TGTGCCAGCAGCATTACAGGGTATGGCTACACCTTC
NA TRBJ2-7 TRBV5-4 TRBD1 CASSLGGQGGAYEQYF TGTGCCAGCAGCTTGGGAGGACAGGGAGGAGCCTACGAGCAGTACTTC
NA TRBJ2-1 TRBV5-6 NA CASSLESGVTNEQFF TGTGCCAGCAGCTTGGAGTCAGGGGTAACGAATGAGCAGTTCTTC
NA TRBJ2-7 TRBV9 NA CASSPRRGGDIYEQYF TGTGCCAGCAGCCCCAGACGAGGGGGTGATATCTACGAGCAGTACTTC
NA TRBJ2-7 TRBV19 TRBD1 CASSLRDRAGYEQYF TGTGCCAGTAGCCTCCGGGACAGGGCGGGGTACGAGCAGTACTTC
NA TRBJ2-3 TRBV12-5 NA CASGLSGADTQYF TGTGCTAGTGGTTTGTCTGGGGCAGATACGCAGTATTTT
NA TRBJ1-1 TRBV5-1 TRBD1 CASSWGQGNTEAFF TGCGCCAGCAGCTGGGGACAGGGGAACACTGAAGCTTTCTTT
NA TRBJ1-4 TRBV28 NA CASSPGGGSEKLFF TGTGCCAGCAGCCCCGGGGGGGGCAGCGAAAAACTGTTTTTT
NA TRBJ2-3 TRBV28 NA CASSSLINTQYF TGTGCCAGCAGTTCTCTGATAAATACGCAGTATTTT